This TCR beta chain was recovered during a study of T cells after yellow fever vaccination. Losses at the gene ends were 2 bases for V and 1 base for J; bases not matched to a gene: 6. This CDR3 is 19 amino acids long. CDR1 is LGHNA, CDR2 YSLEER, per germline. TCRdb re-called the 5' RACE reads through MiXCR, storing one row per CDR3 protein. The sample holds 300,000 to 350,000 distinct CDR3 sequences, 3.5% to 4.5% seen once. This clonotype was seen ten or more times. The input for sequencing was PBMCs, taken 15 days after the yellow fever booster vaccination. The V call is TRBV4-3, the J call TRBJ2-1; 15 bases align to TRBD2. This sequence originates from a man younger than 35 who received the YFV17D yellow fever vaccine. Here the CDR3 DNA reads TGCGCCAGCAGCCAACGGACTAGCGGGGGGGCCTGGTCCTACAATGAGCAGTTCTTC. This translates into CASSQRTSGGAWSYNEQFF.